The 10 T cell receptor beta chains below come from one sample, sequenced in a study of cytomegalovirus exposure and HLA in healthy donors (dated by TCRdb to the late 2010s). Library preparation was by the immunoSEQ multiplex PCR assay. For the multiplex PCR, a mixture combining 60 forward primers for TCR Vbeta segments and 13 reverse primers for TCR Jbeta segments was used. In TCRdb, the immuneACCESS table is reduced to in-frame sequences with V and J assigned. These tables do not hold every clone; where another copy was compared, an unresolved V gene accounts for under half, and the others remain unexplained. This sample has around 200,000 clones in its table, and over 70% of those were observed once. The ten largest account for 2.5% to 3.5% of the sample. The source material was PBMCs. Every receptor here comes from a female donor in good health and CMV-seronegative.

This clone was recorded only once. The CDR3 reads CASALGQYNSPLHF. The CDR3, as DNA: TGTGCTAGTGCCTTAGGACAGTATAATTCACCCCTCCACTTT. The chain recombines TRBV12-5 with TRBJ1-6, with D possibly TRBD1 on 6 matching bases. V lost 7 bases, J lost 4 bases, and 11 bases lay in between. This CDR3 is built from 14 residues. Germline CDR1 LGHNT, CDR2 FRNRAP.

This clone was recorded once. This chain uses TRBV29-1 with TRBJ2-1; D is possibly TRBD2 (5 bases). Germline lookup yields CDR1 SQVTM and CDR2 ANQGSEA. V gave up 5 bases and J gave up 4 bases, with 9 bases separating them. The CDR3 is 12 residues long. CDR3 sequence reads: CSVRTPYNEQFF. Here the CDR3 DNA reads TGCAGCGTTCGGACTCCGTACAATGAGCAGTTCTTC.

This chain uses TRBV14 with TRBJ2-2; 7 bases map to TRBD2. The trim removed 4 bases at V and 6 bases at J, leaving 2 bases unmatched. The CDR3 runs to 13 residues. Germline-derived CDR1 and CDR2 are SGHDN and FVKESK. For the CDR3, the DNA is TGTGCCAGCAGCCGACTAGCTCCCGGGGAGCTGTTTTTT. As protein: CASSRLAPGELFF.

In its sample, this clone was seen once. The rearrangement joins TRBV18 to TRBJ1-2; no firm D call. V was cut by 2 bases and J by 4 bases, with 11 bases left in between. Germline V gives CDR1 KGHSH, CDR2 LQKENI. The CDR3 loop spans 14 amino acids. This CDR3 is CASSPSSGTYGYTF. CDR3 bases: TGTGCCAGCTCACCATCGTCAGGAACCTATGGCTACACCTTC.

This chain connects TRBV4-1 to TRBJ2-1, with 9 bases fitting TRBD1. The CDR3 has 16 amino acids. The germline CDR1 and CDR2 sequences are MGHRA and YSYEKL. J lost 6 bases, V lost 5 bases, and 11 bases had no gene match. The CDR3 coding sequence is TGCGCCAGCAGCAGAACCGGGACAGGGCTTGGCAATGAGCAGTTCTTC. It codes for CASSRTGTGLGNEQFF.

This clone was observed a few times. Other nucleotide sequences in the sample specify the same CDR3. This chain uses TRBV2 with TRBJ2-3; D may be TRBD1 (6 bases). V was clipped by 4 bases and J by 1 base, with 6 bases between them. The CDR3 is made up of 13 amino acids. CDR1 and CDR2 (germline): SNHLY, FYNNEI. The CDR3 here is CASSGQGTDTQYF. CDR3 DNA: TGTGCCAGCAGTGGACAGGGCACAGATACGCAGTATTTT.

V usage is TRBV2 and J usage is TRBJ1-2; D is undetermined. With 7 bases removed from V and 8 bases from J, the gap between germline ends came to 26 bases. The CDR3 contains 16 residues. Per germline, CDR1 SNHLY and CDR2 FYNNEI. The chain's CDR3 is CASTLTGSSRRGGYTF. The CDR3 nucleotides read TGTGCCAGCACACTCACGGGGTCGAGCCGCCGAGGGGGCTACACCTTC.

As concerns this clone: Other DNA variants within this sample encode the same CDR3. The genes are TRBV7-9 and TRBJ2-7, with a weak D call TRBD1 (5 bases). V lost 5 bases, J lost 3 bases, and 8 bases lay in between. Germline CDR1 SEHNR, CDR2 FQNEAQ (reference sequence). CDR3 length: 12 amino acids. Here the CDR3 DNA reads TGTGCCAGCAGCACCCAGGGCTACGAGCAGTACTTC. This translates into CASSTQGYEQYF. The variable domain in full, with the rest retrieved from reference TRBV7-9 and TRBJ2-7, is DTGVSQNPRHKITKRGQNVTFRCDPISEHNRLYWYRQTLGQGPEFLTYFQNEAQLEKSRLLSDRFSAERPKGSFSTLEIQRTEQGDSAMYLCASSTQGYEQYFGPGTRLTVT.

The chain couples TRBV28 to TRBJ2-2; maybe TRBD2 (5 bases). Trimming cost V 5 bases and J 3 bases, with 10 bases left between them. The CDR3 length is 14 residues. CDR1 and CDR2 from the germline V gene are MDHEN and SYDVKM. Here the CDR3 reads CASSSLGDTGELFF. CDR3 sequence (DNA): TGTGCCAGCAGTAGCCTCGGGGACACCGGGGAGCTGTTTTTT.

This chain joins TRBV2 and TRBJ1-2, with 8 positions matching TRBD1. This CDR3 has 11 amino acids. In germline, CDR1 is SNHLY, CDR2 FYNNEI. V lost 5 bases and J lost 8; bases outside the gene matches: 1. The CDR3 spells CASSPGGGYTF. The CDR3, as DNA: TGTGCCAGCAGTCCAGGGGGCGGCTACACCTTC.